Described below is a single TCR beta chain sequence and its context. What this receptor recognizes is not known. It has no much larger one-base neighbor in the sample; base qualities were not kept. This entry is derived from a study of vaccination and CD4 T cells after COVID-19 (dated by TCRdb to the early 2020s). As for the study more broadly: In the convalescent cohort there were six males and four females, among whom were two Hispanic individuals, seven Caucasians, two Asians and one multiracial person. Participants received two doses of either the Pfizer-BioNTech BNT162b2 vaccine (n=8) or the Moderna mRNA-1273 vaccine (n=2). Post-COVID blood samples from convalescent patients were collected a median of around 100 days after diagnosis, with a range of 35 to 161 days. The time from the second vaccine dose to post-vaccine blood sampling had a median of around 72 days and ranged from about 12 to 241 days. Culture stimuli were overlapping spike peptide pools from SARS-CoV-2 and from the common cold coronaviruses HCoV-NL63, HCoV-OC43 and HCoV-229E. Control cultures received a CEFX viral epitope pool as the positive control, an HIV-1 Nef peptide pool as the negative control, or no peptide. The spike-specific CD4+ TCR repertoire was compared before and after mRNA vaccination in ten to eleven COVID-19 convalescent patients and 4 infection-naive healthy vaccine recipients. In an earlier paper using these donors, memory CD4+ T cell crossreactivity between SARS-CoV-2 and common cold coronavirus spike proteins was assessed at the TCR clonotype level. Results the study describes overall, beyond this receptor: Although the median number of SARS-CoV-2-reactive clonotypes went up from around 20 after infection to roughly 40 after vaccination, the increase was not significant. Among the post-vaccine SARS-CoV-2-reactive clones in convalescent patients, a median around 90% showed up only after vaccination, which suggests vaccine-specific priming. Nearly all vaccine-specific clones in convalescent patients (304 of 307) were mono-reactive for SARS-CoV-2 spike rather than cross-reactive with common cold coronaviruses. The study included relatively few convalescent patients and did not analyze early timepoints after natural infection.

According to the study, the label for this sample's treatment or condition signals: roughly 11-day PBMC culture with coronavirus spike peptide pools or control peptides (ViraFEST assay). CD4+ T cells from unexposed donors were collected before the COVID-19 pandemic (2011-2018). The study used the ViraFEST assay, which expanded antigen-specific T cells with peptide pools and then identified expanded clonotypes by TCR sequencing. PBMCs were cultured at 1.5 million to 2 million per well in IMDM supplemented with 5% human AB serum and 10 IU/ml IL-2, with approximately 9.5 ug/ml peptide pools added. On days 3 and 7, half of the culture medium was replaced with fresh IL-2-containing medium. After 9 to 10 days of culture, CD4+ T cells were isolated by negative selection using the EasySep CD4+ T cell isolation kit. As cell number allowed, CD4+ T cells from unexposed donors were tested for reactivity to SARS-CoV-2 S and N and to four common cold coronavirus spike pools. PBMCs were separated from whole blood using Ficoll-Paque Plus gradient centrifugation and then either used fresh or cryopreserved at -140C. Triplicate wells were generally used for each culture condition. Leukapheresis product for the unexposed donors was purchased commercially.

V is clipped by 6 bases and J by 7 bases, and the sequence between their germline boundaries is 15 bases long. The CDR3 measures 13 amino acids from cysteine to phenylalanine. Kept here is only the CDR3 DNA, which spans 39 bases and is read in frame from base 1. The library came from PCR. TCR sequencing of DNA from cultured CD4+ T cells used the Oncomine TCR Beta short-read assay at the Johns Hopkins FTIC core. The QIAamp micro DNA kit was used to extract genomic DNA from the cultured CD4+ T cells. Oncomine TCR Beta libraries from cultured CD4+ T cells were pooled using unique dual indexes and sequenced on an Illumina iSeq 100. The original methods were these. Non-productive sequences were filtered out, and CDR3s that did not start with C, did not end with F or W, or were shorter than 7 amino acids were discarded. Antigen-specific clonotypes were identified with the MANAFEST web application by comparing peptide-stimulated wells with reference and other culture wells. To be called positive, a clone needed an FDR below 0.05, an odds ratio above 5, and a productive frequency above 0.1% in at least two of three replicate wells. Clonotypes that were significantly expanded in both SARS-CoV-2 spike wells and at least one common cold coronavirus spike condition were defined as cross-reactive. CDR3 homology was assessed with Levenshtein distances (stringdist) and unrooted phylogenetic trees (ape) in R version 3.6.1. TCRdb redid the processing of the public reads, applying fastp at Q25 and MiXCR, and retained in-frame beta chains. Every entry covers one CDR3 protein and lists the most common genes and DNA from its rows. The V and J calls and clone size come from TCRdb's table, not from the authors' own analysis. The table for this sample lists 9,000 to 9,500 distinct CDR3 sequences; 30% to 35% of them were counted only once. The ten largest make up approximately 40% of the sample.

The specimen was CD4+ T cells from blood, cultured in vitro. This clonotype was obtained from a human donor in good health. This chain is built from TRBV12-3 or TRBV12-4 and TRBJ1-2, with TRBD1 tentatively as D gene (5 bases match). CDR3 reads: CASSAGPVSGYTF. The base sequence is TGTGCCAGCAGCGCGGGGCCTGTGAGTGGCTACACCTTC.